This is a list of T cell receptor beta chains from one sample in a study of blood T cell repertoires in COVID-19. Data came from immunoSEQ multiplex PCR; TCRdb stores just in-frame clones and leaves some out. The repertoire has roughly 330,000 clones, about 89% of them found once; the top ten carry about 5.7%. The sample consisted of PBMCs or T cells enriched from blood (not recorded which). These receptors came from a woman aged 25 to 39 who had recovered from COVID-19. CDR3s include the opening cysteine and the closing phenylalanine or tryptophan. D genes are given only for firm matches. Size values are once, few and many counts, or a class for expanded clones, and some rows have none.

CDR3aa: CASSPLAPSGYTF
CDR3nt: TGTGCCAGCAGCCCGCTCGCGCCTAGTGGCTACACCTTC
v_gene: TRBV28
j_gene: TRBJ1-2
abundance: NA
len: 13
d_gene: NA

CDR3aa: CASSMGQSEAFF
CDR3nt: TGTGCCAGCAGTATGGGACAGTCTGAAGCTTTCTTT
v_gene: TRBV6-5
j_gene: TRBJ1-1
abundance: NA
len: 12
d_gene: TRBD1

CDR3aa: CASSLPGSQETQYF
CDR3nt: TGTGCCAGCAGTTTACCGGGGTCACAAGAGACCCAGTACTTC
v_gene: TRBV28
j_gene: TRBJ2-5
abundance: NA
len: 14
d_gene: NA

CDR3aa: CASSRTSGGPTGELFF
CDR3nt: TGTGCCAGCAGCAGAACTAGCGGGGGGCCCACCGGGGAGCTGTTTTTT
v_gene: TRBV7-9
j_gene: TRBJ2-2
abundance: once
len: 16
d_gene: TRBD2

CDR3aa: CATSRLRGGAYEQYF
CDR3nt: TGTGCCACCAGCAGGCTCAGAGGGGGGGCCTACGAGCAGTACTTC
v_gene: TRBV15
j_gene: TRBJ2-7
abundance: NA
len: 15
d_gene: NA

CDR3aa: CASSRTGGEDSPLHF
CDR3nt: TGTGCCAGTAGTCGGACAGGGGGCGAGGATTCACCCCTCCACTTT
v_gene: TRBV19
j_gene: TRBJ1-6
abundance: NA
len: 15
d_gene: TRBD1

CDR3aa: CASSLAPGNQPQHF
CDR3nt: TGTGCCAGTAGTTTGGCCCCAGGAAATCAGCCCCAGCATTTT
v_gene: TRBV19
j_gene: TRBJ1-5
abundance: NA
len: 14
d_gene: NA

CDR3aa: CAIRPSGEWADTQYF
CDR3nt: TGTGCCATCAGGCCGTCTGGAGAATGGGCAGATACGCAGTATTTT
v_gene: TRBV10-3
j_gene: TRBJ2-3
abundance: once
len: 15
d_gene: NA

CDR3aa: CASSLPGGVYEQYF
CDR3nt: TGTGCCAGCAGCCTTCCAGGGGGCGTCTACGAGCAGTACTTC
v_gene: TRBV28
j_gene: TRBJ2-7
abundance: NA
len: 14
d_gene: TRBD1

CDR3aa: CASSPGTGPFWAEKLFF
CDR3nt: TGCGCCAGCAGCCCCGGGACAGGCCCCTTTTGGGCTGAAAAACTGTTTTTT
v_gene: TRBV4-1
j_gene: TRBJ1-4
abundance: NA
len: 17
d_gene: TRBD1

CDR3aa: CASSPLGQRGRTDTQYF
CDR3nt: TGTGCCAGCAGCCCCCTGGGACAGAGGGGGAGAACAGATACGCAGTATTTT
v_gene: TRBV5-6
j_gene: TRBJ2-3
abundance: once
len: 17
d_gene: TRBD1

CDR3aa: CASGRGQNQPQHF
CDR3nt: TGTGCCAGCGGACGGGGACAGAATCAGCCCCAGCATTTT
v_gene: TRBV12-3/TRBV12-4
j_gene: TRBJ1-5
abundance: NA
len: 13
d_gene: TRBD1

CDR3aa: CATSRDTTNYGYTF
CDR3nt: TGTGCCACCAGCAGGGACACAACAAACTATGGCTACACCTTC
v_gene: TRBV15
j_gene: TRBJ1-2
abundance: once
len: 14
d_gene: NA

CDR3aa: CASSQDRRGLNTEAFF
CDR3nt: TGTGCCAGCAGCCAAGATCGGAGGGGACTGAACACTGAAGCTTTCTTT
v_gene: TRBV3-1/TRBV3-2
j_gene: TRBJ1-1
abundance: NA
len: 16
d_gene: NA

CDR3aa: CASSQRGEKTQYF
CDR3nt: TGTGCCAGCAGTCAGCGGGGGGAAAAGACCCAGTACTTC
v_gene: TRBV14
j_gene: TRBJ2-5
abundance: NA
len: 13
d_gene: TRBD2

CDR3aa: CASSLRYAESSTDTQYF
CDR3nt: TGCGCCAGCAGCTTGCGGTACGCCGAATCTAGCACAGATACGCAGTATTTT
v_gene: TRBV5-1
j_gene: TRBJ2-3
abundance: NA
len: 17
d_gene: NA

CDR3aa: CAISRDLTGEGETQYF
CDR3nt: TGTGCCATCAGTCGCGACTTGACAGGGGAGGGAGAGACCCAGTACTTC
v_gene: TRBV10-3
j_gene: TRBJ2-5
abundance: NA
len: 16
d_gene: NA

CDR3aa: CASSNQGLANEKLFF
CDR3nt: TGTGCCAGCAGCAATCAGGGGTTGGCTAATGAAAAACTGTTTTTT
v_gene: TRBV7-9
j_gene: TRBJ1-4
abundance: NA
len: 15
d_gene: NA

CDR3aa: CASSQARLKNTGELFF
CDR3nt: TGTGCCAGCAGCCAAGCGCGACTAAAGAACACCGGGGAGCTGTTTTTT
v_gene: TRBV3-1/TRBV3-2
j_gene: TRBJ2-2
abundance: NA
len: 16
d_gene: NA

CDR3aa: CASSPAAGHGNTIYF
CDR3nt: TGTGCCAGCAGCCCTGCTGCAGGCCACGGAAACACCATATATTTT
v_gene: TRBV5-8
j_gene: TRBJ1-3
abundance: once
len: 15
d_gene: NA

CDR3aa: CATSRDHGEKLFF
CDR3nt: TGTGCCACCAGCAGAGATCACGGTGAAAAACTGTTTTTT
v_gene: TRBV15
j_gene: TRBJ1-4
abundance: NA
len: 13
d_gene: NA

CDR3aa: CASSLGRGSGELFF
CDR3nt: TGTGCCAGCAGCTTAGGTCGGGGATCCGGGGAGCTGTTTTTT
v_gene: TRBV7-2
j_gene: TRBJ2-2
abundance: NA
len: 14
d_gene: NA

CDR3aa: CASSLDTSGDTLSYEQYF
CDR3nt: TGTGCCAGCAGCTTGGATACTAGCGGGGATACACTGTCCTACGAGCAGTACTTC
v_gene: TRBV11-2
j_gene: TRBJ2-7
abundance: NA
len: 18
d_gene: TRBD2

CDR3aa: CASSVGREYGYTF
CDR3nt: TGTGCCAGCAGCGTAGGCAGGGAATATGGCTACACCTTC
v_gene: TRBV9
j_gene: TRBJ1-2
abundance: NA
len: 13
d_gene: NA

CDR3aa: CASSPAGHPLGEKLFF
CDR3nt: TGTGCCAGCAGCCCTGCGGGGCACCCTCTAGGTGAAAAACTGTTTTTT
v_gene: TRBV3-1/TRBV3-2
j_gene: TRBJ1-4
abundance: NA
len: 16
d_gene: NA

CDR3aa: CASSQTRQGDLGEQFF
CDR3nt: TGCGCCAGCAGCCAGACTCGGCAGGGGGATTTAGGTGAGCAGTTCTTC
v_gene: TRBV4-1
j_gene: TRBJ2-1
abundance: NA
len: 16
d_gene: TRBD1

CDR3aa: CASSIVFGEVSPIYTGANVLTF
CDR3nt: TGTGCCAGTAGTATAGTTTTCGGGGAAGTTAGCCCGATATACACTGGGGCCAACGTCCTGACTTTC
v_gene: TRBV19
j_gene: TRBJ2-6
abundance: NA
len: 22
d_gene: NA

CDR3aa: CASSLGPGGNEKLFF
CDR3nt: TGCGCCAGCAGCTTGGGTCCAGGGGGAAATGAAAAACTGTTTTTT
v_gene: TRBV5-1
j_gene: TRBJ1-4
abundance: NA
len: 15
d_gene: TRBD1

CDR3aa: CAWRPGAAGELFF
CDR3nt: TGTGCCTGGAGGCCTGGGGCGGCCGGGGAGCTGTTTTTT
v_gene: TRBV30
j_gene: TRBJ2-2
abundance: NA
len: 13
d_gene: NA

CDR3aa: CASSQTSTDTQYF
CDR3nt: TGTGCCAGCAGCCAGACTAGCACAGATACGCAGTATTTT
v_gene: TRBV5-4
j_gene: TRBJ2-3
abundance: NA
len: 13
d_gene: NA

CDR3aa: CASSPPTGAETQYF
CDR3nt: TGTGCCAGCTCACCACCGACAGGGGCGGAGACCCAGTACTTC
v_gene: TRBV18
j_gene: TRBJ2-5
abundance: NA
len: 14
d_gene: TRBD1

CDR3aa: CASSDGTASPFF
CDR3nt: TGCGCCAGCAGCGACGGGACAGCCTCGCCGTTTTTT
v_gene: TRBV5-1
j_gene: TRBJ2-2
abundance: NA
len: 12
d_gene: TRBD1

CDR3aa: CASSHRQANTGELFF
CDR3nt: TGTGCCAGCAGCCACAGACAGGCAAACACCGGGGAGCTGTTTTTT
v_gene: TRBV5-4
j_gene: TRBJ2-2
abundance: NA
len: 15
d_gene: NA

CDR3aa: CASSYGARWTEAFF
CDR3nt: TGTGCCAGCAGTTACGGGGCGCGATGGACTGAAGCTTTCTTT
v_gene: TRBV6-6
j_gene: TRBJ1-1
abundance: once
len: 14
d_gene: NA

CDR3aa: CARAASGGYNEQFF
CDR3nt: TGTGCCAGAGCGGCTAGCGGGGGATACAATGAGCAGTTCTTC
v_gene: TRBV2
j_gene: TRBJ2-1
abundance: NA
len: 14
d_gene: TRBD2

CDR3aa: CASSLVSVTDTQYF
CDR3nt: TGCGCCAGCAGCTTGGTGTCAGTGACAGATACGCAGTATTTT
v_gene: TRBV5-1
j_gene: TRBJ2-3
abundance: NA
len: 14
d_gene: NA

CDR3aa: CASSLGQIPYEQYF
CDR3nt: TGTGCCAGCAGCTTAGGGCAGATTCCCTACGAGCAGTACTTC
v_gene: TRBV7-9
j_gene: TRBJ2-7
abundance: few
len: 14
d_gene: NA

CDR3aa: CASSLGLAGASYNEQFF
CDR3nt: TGTGCCAGCAGCTTAGGACTAGCGGGGGCGAGCTACAATGAGCAGTTCTTC
v_gene: TRBV7-9
j_gene: TRBJ2-1
abundance: NA
len: 17
d_gene: TRBD2

CDR3aa: CASSVANGGSGNIQYF
CDR3nt: TGTGCCAGCAGCGTAGCTAACGGCGGATCTGGAAACATTCAGTACTTC
v_gene: TRBV9
j_gene: TRBJ2-4
abundance: NA
len: 16
d_gene: NA

CDR3aa: CASSETGGELFF
CDR3nt: TGCGCCAGCAGCGAAACGGGCGGGGAGCTGTTTTTT
v_gene: TRBV5-1
j_gene: TRBJ2-2
abundance: NA
len: 12
d_gene: NA

CDR3aa: CASADSLVSEQYF
CDR3nt: TGTGCCAGCGCAGACAGTCTCGTAAGCGAGCAGTACTTC
v_gene: TRBV6-5
j_gene: TRBJ2-7
abundance: NA
len: 13
d_gene: NA

CDR3aa: CASSVVGQGFGEQYF
CDR3nt: TGTGCCAGCAGCGTAGTGGGACAGGGTTTCGGCGAGCAGTACTTC
v_gene: TRBV9
j_gene: TRBJ2-7
abundance: NA
len: 15
d_gene: TRBD1

CDR3aa: CASSPAGAAYEQYF
CDR3nt: TGTGCCAGCAGCCCGGCGGGCGCAGCCTACGAGCAGTACTTC
v_gene: TRBV11-3
j_gene: TRBJ2-7
abundance: NA
len: 14
d_gene: NA